This note documents a single T cell receptor (beta chain) sequence. Its antigen is currently unknown. These data are taken from a study of T cell repertoires in cytomegalovirus infection. Study details: TCR beta signatures that were public indicated CMV infection and matching HLA type.

Germline CDR1 SQVTM, CDR2 ANQGSEA. V was trimmed by 8 bases and J by 4 bases, leaving 14 bases between them. The CDR3 length is 12 residues. TCRdb reprocessed the reads with MiXCR, giving one entry per CDR3 protein. This table has 250,000 to 300,000 distinct CDR3 sequences, 25% appearing once. Whole-study findings and limits: HLA-C-restricted CMV-specific TCR beta clonotypes prevailed in the ex vivo response. Pooled public TCR beta family frequency picked out CMV carriers with the relevant HLA.

Input material: PBMCs. This clonotype was sampled from a human donor in good health (CMV status not recorded). Some clones in this sample may be carry-over from other donors' samples. The chain carries TRBV29-1 and TRBJ2-5, with TRBD1 as a possible D gene (6 bases). The CDR3 protein is CSFRRGGETQYF. DNA for the CDR3: TGCAGCTTCCGGAGAGGGGGAGAGACCCAGTACTTC.